This passage covers 14 T cell receptor beta chains from one sample sequenced in a study of blood T cell repertoires in COVID-19. TCRdb keeps only in-frame clones here, not all; method: immunoSEQ multiplex PCR. The table has about 270,000 clones, about 91% seen once. The source material was PBMCs or T cells enriched from blood (not recorded which). The receptors originated from a man aged 40-55 years who had been exposed to COVID-19.

The CDR3 region is CASSQADKNTEAFF. The CDR3 nucleotides read TGTGCCAGCAGCCAAGCCGACAAGAACACTGAAGCTTTCTTT. The J gene is TRBJ1-1, the V gene TRBV3-1 (or the pseudogene TRBV3-2); no reliable D call. This CDR3 spans 14 amino acids. With 1 base removed from V and 1 base from J, the gap between germline ends came to 7 bases. Looked up from germline, CDR1 is LGHDT and CDR2 is YNNKEL (reference sequence).

The V gene is TRBV19, the J gene TRBJ1-5; TRBD1 matches at 7 bases. V lost 6 bases and J lost 4; bases outside the gene matches: 9. This CDR3 contains 15 residues. The V gene's germline CDR1 is LNHDA and CDR2 SQIVND (reference sequence). In nucleotides, the CDR3 is TGTGCCAGTAGGCTCGGGACAGACCAGAATCAGCCCCAGCATTTT. Translation: CASRLGTDQNQPQHF. The variable domain in full, with the rest retrieved from reference TRBV19 and TRBJ1-5, is DGGITQSPKYLFRKEGQNVTLSCEQNLNHDAMYWYRQDPGQGLRLIYYSQIVNDFQKGDIAEGYSVSREKKESFPLTVTSAQKNPTAFYLCASRLGTDQNQPQHFGDGTRLSIL.

The J gene is TRBJ2-2, the V gene TRBV5-1; tentatively, D is TRBD2 (5 bases). CDR1 is SGHRS, CDR2 YFSETQ, per germline. Trimming took 0 bases from V and 2 from J, leaving 17 bases between them. The CDR3 extends over 18 amino acids. CDR3 sequence (DNA): TGCGCCAGCAGCTTGGCATTCGAGGGCGGAGTAAACACCGGGGAGCTGTTTTTT. It specifies CASSLAFEGGVNTGELFF.

This chain uses TRBV18 with TRBJ1-2; D call uncertain. V was shortened by 2 bases and J by 0 bases, with 4 bases between the two germline ends. The CDR3 runs 13 residues. In germline, CDR1 is KGHSH, CDR2 LQKENI. The CDR3 DNA sequence: TGTGCCAGCTCACCAGAGTCTAACTATGGCTACACCTTC. It encodes CASSPESNYGYTF.

The chain employs TRBV6-5 and TRBJ1-5; D unresolved. Germline values: CDR1 MNHEY, CDR2 SVGAGI. The ends were cut back, 6 bases at V and 1 base at J, with 7 bases in the middle. The CDR3 loop spans 13 amino acids. The CDR3 loop reads CASRTQSNQPQHF. CDR3 DNA: TGTGCCAGCAGAACCCAGAGCAATCAGCCCCAGCATTTT.

This chain joins TRBV6-4 and TRBJ2-7; 12 bases map to TRBD1. Trimming cost V 4 bases and J 3 bases; bases outside gene matches: 7. The germline V gene has CDR1 MRHNA and CDR2 SNTAGT. The CDR3 loop spans 16 amino acids. CDR3 DNA sequence: TGTGCCAGCAGTGTCTCCGGGACAGGGGGCTTCTACGAGCAGTACTTC. Protein product: CASSVSGTGGFYEQYF.

This clone was counted a few times. Other nucleotide sequences in the sample specify the same CDR3. This chain joins TRBV27 and TRBJ1-5; D may be TRBD1 (5 bases). Between the trimmed V and J ends, which lost 4 bases and 1 base, there was a span of 8 bases. CDR1 MNHEY and CDR2 SMNVEV come from the germline V gene (reference sequence). This CDR3 contains 14 residues. The CDR3 loop reads CASSSGGSNQPQHF. The CDR3 DNA reads TGTGCCAGCAGTTCGGGGGGAAGCAATCAGCCCCAGCATTTT.

V and J are TRBV3-1 (or the pseudogene TRBV3-2) and TRBJ2-2; D unclear. The CDR3 runs 14 residues. The germline V gene has CDR1 LGHDT and CDR2 YNNKEL (reference sequence). Between the trimmed V and J ends, which lost 1 base and 6 bases, there was a span of 9 bases. This CDR3 reads CASSQGATAGELFF. The CDR3 DNA follows: TGTGCCAGCAGCCAAGGGGCAACGGCCGGGGAGCTGTTTTTT.

J is TRBJ2-1 and V is TRBV11-2; TRBD2 aligns across 9 bases. This CDR3 comprises 17 residues. CDR1 is SGHAT and CDR2 is FQNNGV in the germline V gene. J lost 4 bases, V lost 5 bases, and 12 bases had no gene match. The CDR3 protein is CASSPRPTSGSYNEQFF. The CDR3 coding sequence is TGTGCCAGCAGCCCGCGTCCGACTAGCGGCTCATACAATGAGCAGTTCTTC.

The chain recombines TRBV27 with TRBJ2-3, with TRBD2 matching over 11 bases. This CDR3 comprises 14 residues. In germline, CDR1 is MNHEY, CDR2 SMNVEV (reference sequence). V lost 6 bases to trimming and J lost 2 bases; unmatched junction nucleotides: 1. The CDR3 nucleotides are TGTGCCAGCAGGGGACTAGCGGTCACAGATACGCAGTATTTT. It specifies CASRGLAVTDTQYF.

The chain has TRBV9 and TRBJ1-1, with D possibly being TRBD1 (5 bases). Germline V lookup: CDR1 SGDLS, CDR2 YYNGEE. The CDR3 sequence is 14 residues long. V lost 0 bases and J lost 3, with 9 bases in between. The CDR3, as DNA: TGTGCCAGCAGCGTAGACCAGGGTGACACTGAAGCTTTCTTT. Encoded protein: CASSVDQGDTEAFF.

V usage is TRBV29-1 and J usage is TRBJ2-1; 16 bases align to TRBD2. This CDR3 contains 18 residues. V lost 7 bases to trimming and J lost 5 bases; unmatched junction nucleotides: 14. The germline CDR1 and CDR2 sequences are SQVTM and ANQGSEA. The CDR3 spells CSAAGGLAGGYADNEQFF. The CDR3 bases are TGCAGCGCCGCCGGGGGACTAGCGGGAGGGTATGCCGACAATGAGCAGTTCTTC.

CDR3 nucleotide sequence: TGTGCCAGCAGTACAGGGCTATCCTATGGCTACACCTTC. As protein: CASSTGLSYGYTF. The chain combines TRBV27 with TRBJ1-2; a possible D gene is TRBD1 (6 bases). The V end was cut by 5 bases, the J end by 4 bases, with 11 bases between. This CDR3 has 13 amino acids. Germline loops: CDR1 MNHEY, CDR2 SMNVEV (reference sequence).

The rearrangement uses TRBV3-1 (or the pseudogene TRBV3-2) and TRBJ2-5, with TRBD2 matching over 9 bases. V trimming: 1 base; J trimming: 5 bases; junction bases outside the gene matches: 5. The CDR3 is 15 residues long. The V gene's germline CDR1 is LGHDT and CDR2 YNNKEL (reference sequence). CDR3 in DNA: TGTGCCAGCAGCCAAGTGACTAGCGGATTGGAGACCCAGTACTTC. The encoded protein is CASSQVTSGLETQYF.